The clone carrying this TCR beta chain was detected only once. This sample is drawn from a study of technical replicates of blood from a few donors. Only in-frame clones appear in the TCRdb table, and some are missing; sequencing was by immunoSEQ multiplex PCR. The sample holds more than 75,000 clones, about 94% seen once. Per the germline V gene, CDR1 is SEHNR and CDR2 is FQNEAQ (reference sequence). This CDR3 has 15 residues. The V segment lost 4 bases and the J segment 4 bases; nucleotides outside the gene matches: 5. The sequenced sample consisted of T cells isolated from PBMCs. The source is a human donor in good health. The rearrangement uses TRBV7-9 and TRBJ2-2; 8 nucleotides line up with TRBD2. CDR3 in DNA: TGTGCCAGCAGCTGGGGACTAGTTCCCACCGGGGAGCTGTTTTTT. Protein sequence: CASSWGLVPTGELFF.